Each of the 21 T cell receptor beta chains below was sequenced from the same sample in a study of T cells after yellow fever vaccination. Each CDR3 protein gets one entry after TCRdb re-called the 5' RACE reads with MiXCR. The sample shows 150,000 to 200,000 distinct CDR3 sequences, approximately 6.7% of them seen only once. The sample in question was CD4+ T cells sorted from PBMCs, obtained about 5 days after the first yellow fever vaccination. These receptors were collected from a man younger than 35 who received the YFV17D yellow fever vaccine.

This clonotype was detected many times. This chain uses TRBV5-8 with TRBJ2-1; 8 bases are a match to TRBD1. CDR3 length equals 15 residues. J gave up 8 bases and V 4 bases, and 11 bases lay outside the gene matches. Germline CDR1 SGHTS, CDR2 YDEGEE. CDR3 protein: CASSPDQKQGDEQFF. The CDR3 DNA reads TGTGCCAGCAGCCCGGACCAAAAACAGGGGGATGAGCAGTTCTTC.

This clonotype has at least ten counts. The chain joins TRBV12-3 or TRBV12-4 to TRBJ1-2, with D unclear. Trimming cost V 5 bases and J 7 bases, with 8 bases left between them. The CDR3 runs to 11 residues. CDR3 residues: CASSGRFGYTF. For the CDR3, the DNA is TGTGCCAGCAGTGGGCGGTTTGGCTACACCTTC.

The chain links TRBV20-1 to TRBJ2-3, with a weak D call TRBD1 (8 bases). The germline V gene encodes CDR1 DFQATT and CDR2 SNEGSKA (reference sequence). CDR3 size: 18 residues. Trimming removed 3 bases at V and 0 bases at J, with 22 bases between. The CDR3 sequence is CSASTGGGGGLSTDTQYF. The CDR3 DNA reads as TGCAGTGCTAGCACAGGGGGTGGCGGGGGCCTTAGCACAGATACGCAGTATTTT.

This clonotype was observed many times. The rearrangement joins TRBV5-1 to TRBJ2-2; D not certain. This CDR3 is 14 amino acids long. Trimming stripped 4 bases from V and 0 bases from J, with 7 bases between. CDR1 SGHRS and CDR2 YFSETQ come from the germline V gene. CDR3 loop: CASSADTNTGELFF. The CDR3 region has the DNA TGCGCCAGCAGCGCCGACACGAACACCGGGGAGCTGTTTTTT.

This clonotype was seen many times. The genes are TRBV29-1 and TRBJ2-3; TRBD1 is a possible D gene (6 bases). Germline-derived CDR1 and CDR2 are SQVTM and ANQGSEA. This CDR3 contains 14 residues. CDR3 nucleotide sequence: TGCGGCGGCCGCAGGGGCGTTGGAACAGATACGCAGTATTTT. This sequence encodes CGGRRGVGTDTQYF.

Only a few counts were recorded for this clonotype. The chain joins TRBV5-6 to TRBJ1-1; D remains unclear. V was clipped by 0 bases and J by 1 base, with 10 bases between them. Germline CDR1 and CDR2: SGHDT and YYEEEE. CDR3 length: 15 residues. The DNA for the CDR3 is TGTGCCAGCAGCTTGGATTGGGGATCGAACACTGAAGCTTTCTTT. Protein: CASSLDWGSNTEAFF.

This clonotype was seen many times. The gene calls are TRBV5-1 and TRBJ2-3, with D possibly being TRBD1 (5 bases). Germline V gene sequence: CDR1 SGHRS, CDR2 YFSETQ. The CDR3 sequence is 15 residues long. Trimming removed 4 bases from V and 2 bases from J, with 14 bases in between. This chain's CDR3 is CASSLTGHITDTQYF. The CDR3 DNA reads TGCGCCAGCAGCCTGACCGGACACATCACAGATACGCAGTATTTT.

This clonotype occurred many times. This rearrangement joins TRBV12-3 or TRBV12-4 to TRBJ1-2, with D maybe TRBD1 (5 bases). V was shortened by 4 bases and J by 2 bases, with 11 bases between the two germline ends. The CDR3 runs 14 residues. The CDR3 DNA reads TGTGCCAGCAGTTCGGGACCGAGAAACTATGGCTACACCTTC. Its protein is CASSSGPRNYGYTF.

The chain has TRBV20-1 and TRBJ1-3; D perhaps matches TRBD1 (5 bases). Per germline, CDR1 DFQATT and CDR2 SNEGSKA (reference sequence). The CDR3 has 16 amino acids. V gave up 4 bases and J gave up 1 base, with 17 bases separating them. The CDR3 spells CSATRRGGTSGNTIYF. CDR3 sequence (DNA): TGCAGTGCTACCCGCCGTGGAGGGACGTCTGGAAACACCATATATTTT.

This clonotype has just a few counts. The chain joins TRBV5-1 to TRBJ1-3; D not certain. The V end was cut by 0 bases, the J end by 0 bases, with 7 bases between. This CDR3 contains 15 residues. Germline values: CDR1 SGHRS, CDR2 YFSETQ. The chain's CDR3 is CASSLAGPSGNTIYF. The CDR3 bases are TGCGCCAGCAGCTTGGCAGGTCCCTCTGGAAACACCATATATTTT.

This clonotype was detected ten times or more. The J gene is TRBJ2-7, the V gene TRBV7-2; TRBD2 is a possible D gene (6 bases). This CDR3 has 12 amino acids. The V and J ends lost 8 bases and 1 base respectively, with 9 bases between them. CDR1 is SGHTA, CDR2 FQGNSA, per germline. CDR3 residues: CASGRESYEQYF. The DNA for the CDR3 is TGTGCCAGCGGACGGGAGTCCTACGAGCAGTACTTC.

In this sample, this clonotype turned up many times. V is TRBV7-2 and J is TRBJ2-7; TRBD1 aligns across 8 bases. The CDR3 runs 15 residues. Germline CDR1 SGHTA, CDR2 FQGNSA. J was trimmed by 3 bases and V by 2 bases; bases with no gene match: 6. As DNA, the CDR3 is TGTGCCAGCAGCTTAAGTTTCGGACAGGGCTACGAGCAGTACTTC. Encoded protein: CASSLSFGQGYEQYF. Complete variable domain (other parts from reference TRBV7-2 and TRBJ2-7): GAGVSQSPSNKVTEKGKDVELRCDPISGHTALYWYRQSLGQGLEFLIYFQGNSAPDKSGLPSDRFSAERTGGSVSTLTIQRTQQEDSAVYLCASSLSFGQGYEQYFGPGTRLTVT.

The J gene is TRBJ2-2, the V gene TRBV20-1; TRBD2 matches 8 bases. The CDR3 runs 17 residues. V gave up 0 bases and J gave up 1 base; unmatched junction bases: 7. Germline assignment: CDR1 DFQATT and CDR2 SNEGSKA (reference sequence). As DNA, the CDR3 is TGCAGTGCTAGAGATGGAGCGAGCGGGGGGAACACCGGGGAGCTGTTTTTT. Its translation is CSARDGASGGNTGELFF.

The V gene is TRBV10-3, the J gene TRBJ2-2; D is unclear. The germline V gene encodes CDR1 ENHRY and CDR2 SYGVKD. CDR3 length: 14 residues. Trimming stripped 8 bases from V and 0 bases from J, with 10 bases between. CDR3 DNA: TGTGCCATCCGCCCGTTCGCGAACACCGGGGAGCTGTTTTTT. Protein sequence: CAIRPFANTGELFF.

In its sample, this clonotype was seen many times. The V gene is TRBV5-1, the J gene TRBJ2-7; 10 nucleotides align to TRBD2. Trimming at V came to 1 base and at J to 4 bases, leaving 11 bases not matched to a gene. Germline-derived CDR1 and CDR2 are SGHRS and YFSETQ. This CDR3 has 17 amino acids. CDR3 sequence (DNA): TGCGCCAGCAGCTTGAGGCTAGCGGGGGTCAGTAGGTACGAGCAGTACGTC. Its translation is CASSLRLAGVSRYEQYV.

Here the CDR3 reads CAISEIGGETQYF. CDR3 sequence (DNA): TGTGCCATCAGTGAGATTGGGGGGGAGACCCAGTACTTC. The chain is built from TRBV10-3 and TRBJ2-5; D possibly corresponds to TRBD2 (6 bases). The CDR3 runs 13 residues. Trimming cost V 2 bases and J 5 bases, with 9 bases left between them. From germline, CDR1 is ENHRY and CDR2 SYGVKD.

This clonotype has only a few counts. J is TRBJ2-7 and V is TRBV12-3 or TRBV12-4; perhaps TRBD1 as D (6 bases). The V end was cut by 5 bases, the J end by 2 bases, with 13 bases between. CDR3 length: 14 residues. As DNA, the CDR3 is TGTGCCAGCAGTCAGGGGCCAGGCGCCTACGAGCAGTACTTC. Protein sequence: CASSQGPGAYEQYF.

This clonotype was counted many times. V usage is TRBV7-2 and J usage is TRBJ2-3; D unclear. V shed 5 bases and J shed 1 base, with 10 bases lying between them. CDR3 length equals 14 residues. Per germline, CDR1 SGHTA and CDR2 FQGNSA. Written as DNA, the CDR3 is TGTGCCAGCAGCATAGGGATGGGCACAGATACGCAGTATTTT. Its protein product is CASSIGMGTDTQYF.

Sample share makes this clonotype medium-sized. V is TRBV7-2 and J is TRBJ1-4; TRBD1 aligns across 9 bases. Trimming cost V 5 bases and J 8 bases; bases outside gene matches: 3. CDR1 is SGHTA, CDR2 FQGNSA, per germline. CDR3 length equals 13 residues. CDR3 nucleotide sequence: TGTGCCAGCAGCAAACAGGGGGCGGAAAAACTGTTTTTT. Protein product: CASSKQGAEKLFF.

DNA of the CDR3: TGTGCCAGCAGCCCCGGGACTAGCGGGGGGTGGGCAATCTTCTTC. Protein: CASSPGTSGGWAIFF. This chain joins TRBV3-1 and TRBJ2-1, with 15 bases that match TRBD2. Germline CDR1 LGHDT, CDR2 YNNKEL (reference sequence). The junction had 11 bases not matched to a gene; V was cut back by 4 bases and J by 16 bases. The CDR3 consists of 15 residues.

This clonotype was seen only a few times. The V call is TRBV5-1, the J call TRBJ2-6; 8 bases are a match to TRBD1. Germline values: CDR1 SGHRS, CDR2 YFSETQ. J was trimmed by 0 bases and V by 1 base; bases with no gene match: 0. CDR3 size: 16 residues. CDR3 in amino acids: CASSLTGGSGANVLTF. The DNA of the CDR3 is TGCGCCAGCAGCTTGACAGGGGGCTCTGGGGCCAACGTCCTGACTTTC. The variable domain in full, completed from reference TRBV5-1 and TRBJ2-6, reads KAGVTQTPRYLIKTRGQQVTLSCSPISGHRSVSWYQQTPGQGLQFLFEYFSETQRNKGNFPGRFSGRQFSNSRSEMNVSTLELGDSALYLCASSLTGGSGANVLTFGAGSRLTVL.